The clone carrying this TCR beta chain was counted once. Original handling: How many nucleated cells were present was estimated from reference gene primer amplification. Only in-frame clones appear in the TCRdb table, and some are missing; sequencing was by immunoSEQ multiplex PCR. For V, J and clone size, that table is used; D and trimming come from the DNA. The table lists about 75,000 clones, less than 85% of them singletons. Unmatched junction bases numbered 9, after V lost 3 bases and J lost 2 bases. Germline V gene data show CDR1 as SGHVS and CDR2 as FQNEAQ. The CDR3 covers 18 residues. This sample was taken from a study of blood T cell repertoires in COVID-19. Study context: Acute-phase and convalescent COVID-19 samples originated in the United States, Italy and Spain. Sources were T cells, B-cell-depleted T cells, or PBMCs; the material itself was cDNA or gDNA.

This clonotype originated in a human donor with acute or convalescent COVID-19. The donor label of this sample is uncertain. The chain recombines TRBV7-8 with TRBJ2-1; 11 bases map to TRBD2. Sequences were obtained from peripheral blood. CDR3 amino acids: CASSLTVAGGVAYNEQFF. The CDR3, as DNA: TGTGCCAGCAGCTTGACGGTAGCGGGGGGGGTTGCCTACAATGAGCAGTTCTTC.